This T cell receptor beta chain was sequenced during a study of T cell responses to AZD1222 COVID-19 vaccine. Study-level information: Second-dose intervals near 4 or 12 weeks were combined.

With 1 base removed from V and 2 bases from J, the gap between germline ends came to 16 bases. From germline, CDR1 is MGHRA and CDR2 YSYEKL. The CDR3 has 17 amino acids. This clone was detected a few times. Its cognate antigen is unknown. Overall study findings and caveats: Only after the peak T cell response were repertoires sampled. Among spike-specific TCRs, nearly half reportedly target unmutated variant regions.

Sequencing was performed with immunoSEQ multiplex PCR; in TCRdb, only in-frame clones are kept and a portion is missing. The sample lists 65,000 to 95,000 clones, approximately 81% seen once, with approximately 13% in the top ten. The chain recombines TRBV4-1 with TRBJ2-3; maybe TRBD2 (5 bases). Sequenced here: peripheral blood, sampled on day 0 of AZD1222 vaccination. The source of this sequence is an adult in good health. The chain's CDR3 is CASSQVPGLGDTDTQYF. CDR3 sequence (DNA): TGCGCCAGCAGCCAAGTCCCCGGTTTGGGAGACACAGATACGCAGTATTTT.